This entry features one T cell receptor beta chain sequence. Antigen unknown. A junction boundary mismatches the germline segment, possibly from a read error. Per the germline V gene, CDR1 is ENHRY and CDR2 is SYGVKD. The CDR3 loop spans 12 amino acids. PCR involved 60 Vbeta and 13 Jbeta primers. Profiling relied on immunoSEQ multiplex PCR, and the TCRdb table lists in-frame clones only, not all of them. Of 150,000 or so clones listed, more than 75% are singletons. This sample was included in a study of cytomegalovirus exposure and HLA in healthy donors. General study points: Clonal expansion was found to be greater in HLA-associated TCR beta chains than in equally common others in a later analysis. When presence/absence was analysed, sequencing depth was taken to be roughly uniform across donors. Several of the most significant clusters appeared linked to common viral pathogens, based on a later analysis.

This receptor was taken from a woman in her forties in good health and CMV-seronegative. Sample: PBMCs. This chain uses TRBV10-3 with TRBJ1-5; 7 bases are a match to TRBD1. The CDR3 region has the DNA TGTGCCACCAGTGGGACAGATCAGCCCCAGCATTTT. It encodes CATSGTDQPQHF.